This T cell receptor (beta chain) emerged from a study of T cell responses to AZD1222 COVID-19 vaccine (dated by TCRdb to about 2021). Context from the whole study: AZD1222 recipients given second doses at about 4 weeks or at about 12 weeks were pooled, since spike-specific TCR depth and breadth were not found to differ between the two schedules. A total of more than 230 trial participants underwent TCR sequencing, of whom roughly 210 received two doses of AZD1222 and around 26 received two doses of the MenACWY control vaccine. Trial participants were enrolled by age into subgroups of 18-55, 56-69 and 70-plus years, and around 150, 28 and 57 TCR-sequenced participants, respectively, were included in these subgroups.

Sequences SEHNR (CDR1) and FQNEAQ (CDR2) are obtained from the germline V gene (reference sequence). The V end loses 3 bases and the J end loses 0 bases, and a stretch of 9 bases separates them. Counted from cysteine to phenylalanine, this CDR3 has 15 amino acids. Just the 45-base CDR3 DNA is kept, in frame starting at base 1. The CDR3 regions of human TCRbeta chains were analyzed by immunosequencing. Per the source publication's procedure: TCRs in the repertoires were matched against a reference library of SARS-CoV-2-specific TCRs that had been generated with the MIRA antigen-specificity platform. Breadth was defined as the fraction of unique TCRs that were SARS-CoV-2-associated, and depth was defined as the fraction of total T cells that were SARS-CoV-2-associated. Using the MIRA data, every spike-specific TCR was mapped to the spike region that the TCR reacted to and assigned to either a CD4 or a CD8 class. Log10-transformed breadth and depth values were compared by one-way ANOVA with Sidak's multiple comparisons tests. TCRdb limited this immuneACCESS table to in-frame rearrangements with V and J called. A share of clones is missing; checked studies link under half to unresolved V genes, and the rest is unexplained. The D gene and trimming were derived from the DNA, and the V and J assignments and clone size from that table. Recorded for this sample are roughly 28,000 clones; about 93% of them occurred a single time. The ten largest clones add up to 8.1% of the sample.

Taken with the paper, the label for time point translates to: baseline before first vaccination. Vaccinee samples were obtained from the UK trials COV001 and COV002, which included a single-blind randomized controlled phase 2/3 trial of AZD1222 (ChAdOx1 nCoV-19) in healthy adults. Trial participant PBMC samples were collected at day 0 and day 28 after the second dose for TCRbeta chain sequencing. With respect to this clone: The target of this receptor is not known. No much larger clonotype is one base removed from it; base qualities were not supplied.

Overall results and qualifications from the work: Participants were mostly white British and included more females than males, and it was suggested by the authors that clonal diversity may have been underestimated. Reportedly, close to half of the unique spike-specific TCRs recognized epitopes lying outside the regions that are mutated in the B.1.351 and B.1.1.7 variants. After two AZD1222 doses, both the breadth and the depth of spike-specific TCRs were significantly higher than at day 0 and than in MenACWY recipients. No day 14 peak-response samples were available, so repertoires were characterized only after the peak T cell response. In the small 56-69-year group, the increase in depth fell short of significance, most likely because of low power. Vaccine-associated CD4 TCRs spanned the whole spike protein, with dominant responses in regions 160-218 and 743-854. Conclusions about previously exposed vaccinees are limited because only five to seven AZD1222 recipients were SARS-CoV-2 seropositive at baseline.

This clonotype was obtained from an adult in good health. This specimen consisted of peripheral blood, obtained on day 0 of AZD1222 vaccination. The chain joins TRBV7-9 to TRBJ1-5, and perhaps TRBD1 as D gene, on 6 matching bases. CDR3 loop: CASSLGDTSNQPQHF. The sequence in DNA is TGTGCCAGCAGCTTGGGGGACACTAGCAATCAGCCCCAGCATTTT.